The 15 T cell receptor beta chains given below trace back to one sample, sequenced in a study of blood T cells in healthy people across ages. A second PCR, run for roughly 7 to 11 cycles, used a sample-barcoded 5' primer plus a J-beta primer mix. TCRdb reprocessed the 5' RACE reads with MiXCR, giving one entry per CDR3 protein. The sample includes approximately 940,000 distinct CDR3 sequences, around 49% seen only once; the top ten take 13%. The source material was blood. These receptors all come from a man aged 30-40 years in good health.

This clonotype has a handful of counts. The chain joins TRBV6-5 to TRBJ1-1; D not resolved. V was cut by 0 bases and J by 1 base, with 12 bases left in between. The germline V gene has CDR1 MNHEY and CDR2 SVGAGI. The length of the CDR3 is 16 residues. Here the CDR3 reads CASSYSYEGENTEAFF. Written as DNA, the CDR3 is TGTGCCAGCAGTTACTCTTACGAGGGCGAGAACACTGAAGCTTTCTTT.

The chain carries TRBV6-1 and TRBJ1-1, with a tentative D call TRBD1 (6 bases). V shed 8 bases and J shed 5 bases, with 18 bases lying between them. The length of the CDR3 is 14 residues. CDR1 MNHNS and CDR2 SASEGT come from the germline V gene. Here the CDR3 reads CASLRQVISTEAFF. The CDR3 DNA is TGTGCCAGCCTGAGACAGGTGATTAGTACTGAAGCTTTCTTT.

This clonotype was counted many times. The chain is built from TRBV9 and TRBJ2-1; D might be TRBD2 (6 bases). The CDR3 has 15 residues. V shed 4 bases and J shed 2 bases, with 13 bases lying between them. Per germline, CDR1 SGDLS and CDR2 YYNGEE. Here the CDR3 reads CASSSRDSPYNEQFF. Here the CDR3 DNA reads TGTGCCAGCAGCTCCCGGGACTCTCCCTACAATGAGCAGTTCTTC. The variable domain in full, with the rest retrieved from reference TRBV9 and TRBJ2-1, is DSGVTQTPKHLITATGQRVTLRCSPRSGDLSVYWYQQSLDQGLQFLIQYYNGEERAKGNILERFSAQQFPDLHSELNLSSLELGDSALYFCASSSRDSPYNEQFFGPGTRLTVL.

The CDR3 spells CASSYSIIESSNEQFF. CDR3 coding DNA: TGTGCCAGCAGTTACTCTATAATCGAGTCTTCCAATGAGCAGTTCTTC. The gene calls are TRBV6-2 or TRBV6-3 and TRBJ2-1, with D unresolved. Per the germline V gene, CDR1 is MNHEY and CDR2 is SVGEGT. The V gene lost 0 bases and the J gene lost 6 bases, with 15 bases spanning the gap. The CDR3 extends over 16 amino acids.

The chain couples TRBV3-1 to TRBJ2-5, with D possibly being TRBD1 or TRBD2 (6 bases each). There are 13 residues in the CDR3. V was pared by 6 bases and J by 11 bases, with 19 bases between. The germline CDR1 and CDR2 sequences are LGHDT and YNNKEL (reference sequence). CDR3 sequence: CASSDGTPREQYF. DNA of the CDR3: TGTGCCAGCAGTGACGGGACACCCCGGGAGCAGTACTTC.

The J gene is TRBJ2-5, the V gene TRBV4-3, with TRBD2 matching 8 bases. Germline-derived CDR1 and CDR2 are LGHNA and YSLEER. This CDR3 contains 16 residues. V dropped 0 bases and J dropped 4; count of bases not matched to a gene: 7. CDR3 loop: CASSQEISGVTETQYF. CDR3 DNA sequence: TGCGCCAGCAGCCAAGAGATTAGCGGGGTAACAGAGACCCAGTACTTC.

This clonotype was detected only once. The V call is TRBV5-1, the J call TRBJ2-1, with D unresolved. V was clipped by 5 bases and J by 0 bases, with 18 bases between them. The CDR3 spans 17 residues. CDR1 is SGHRS, CDR2 YFSETQ, per germline. The CDR3 DNA reads as TGCGCCAGCAGACGAACATCTGGGGTAAGCTCCTACAATGAGCAGTTCTTC. It yields the protein CASRRTSGVSSYNEQFF. Based on the CDR3 plus reference TRBV5-1 and TRBJ2-1, the full variable domain is KAGVTQTPRYLIKTRGQQVTLSCSPISGHRSVSWYQQTPGQGLQFLFEYFSETQRNKGNFPGRFSGRQFSNSRSEMNVSTLELGDSALYLCASRRTSGVSSYNEQFFGPGTRLTVL.

This clonotype has just a few counts. The chain couples TRBV20-1 to TRBJ2-3; 8 nucleotides match TRBD1. This CDR3 comprises 16 residues. In germline, CDR1 is DFQATT, CDR2 SNEGSKA (reference sequence). V was clipped by 6 bases and J by 2 bases; unmatched bases: 13. CDR3 protein: CSATVRGQSNTDTQYF. For the CDR3, the DNA is TGCAGTGCAACCGTCAGGGGGCAGTCGAACACAGATACGCAGTATTTT.

About this clonotype: An end of the junction does not agree with germline; a read error may underlie this. This rearrangement joins TRBV4-1 to TRBJ2-3; D ambiguous. Germline V gene sequence: CDR1 MGHRA, CDR2 YSYEKL. This CDR3 contains 17 residues. The CDR3: CATSQSPQVTSTDTQYF. The CDR3 DNA follows: TGCGCCACCAGCCAATCCCCGCAGGTTACTAGCACAGATACGCAGTATTTT.

CDR3 amino acids: CASSSGQGKGQPQHF. CDR3 nucleotide sequence: TGTGCCAGCAGCTCGGGACAGGGAAAGGGGCAGCCCCAGCATTTT. The chain employs TRBV9 and TRBJ1-5; TRBD1 agrees at 9 bases. In germline, CDR1 is SGDLS, CDR2 YYNGEE. The CDR3 spans 15 residues. The V segment lost 4 bases and the J segment 7 bases; nucleotides outside the gene matches: 9. Full variable domain (remainder filled in from reference TRBV9 and TRBJ1-5): DSGVTQTPKHLITATGQRVTLRCSPRSGDLSVYWYQQSLDQGLQFLIQYYNGEERAKGNILERFSAQQFPDLHSELNLSSLELGDSALYFCASSSGQGKGQPQHFGDGTRLSIL.

The chain recombines TRBV20-1 with TRBJ1-4; D may be TRBD1 (6 bases). The CDR3 spans 14 residues. Trimming removed 5 bases from V and 0 bases from J, with 10 bases in between. Germline assignment: CDR1 DFQATT and CDR2 SNEGSKA (reference sequence). CDR3 DNA: TGCAGTGCTGGGCGACAGGCAACTAATGAAAAACTGTTTTTT. Encoded protein: CSAGRQATNEKLFF.

The chain joins TRBV20-1 to TRBJ2-1; possibly TRBD1 for D (5 bases). The CDR3 contains 16 residues. Looked up from germline, CDR1 is DFQATT and CDR2 is SNEGSKA (reference sequence). Trimming cost V 0 bases and J 0 bases, with 12 bases left between them. CDR3 bases: TGCAGTGCTAGAGATGTAGGAAGGGGCTCCTACAATGAGCAGTTCTTC. Translating it yields CSARDVGRGSYNEQFF.

This clonotype was found many times. The chain carries TRBV12-3 or TRBV12-4 and TRBJ2-7; a weak D match, TRBD2 (5 bases). V lost 5 bases and J 6 bases, leaving 20 bases between the germline ends. This CDR3 contains 15 residues. The CDR3 coding sequence is TGTGCCAGCAGTCCCTACGTCCTAAACAGCGGCGAGCAGTACTTC. As protein: CASSPYVLNSGEQYF.

This clonotype was observed a handful of times. The chain joins TRBV12-3 or TRBV12-4 to TRBJ1-2; D possibly corresponds to TRBD1 (5 bases). With 5 bases removed from V and 8 bases from J, the gap between germline ends came to 18 bases. CDR3 length: 14 amino acids. The CDR3 DNA follows: TGTGCCAGCAGTCCTAGGGAAGGGGTGGGCGGCTACACCTTC. Translated, it gives CASSPREGVGGYTF.

The chain has TRBV29-1 and TRBJ2-7; D unclear. This CDR3 is built from 10 residues. The V gene's germline CDR1 is SQVTM and CDR2 ANQGSEA. V lost 5 bases to trimming and J lost 4 bases, with 6 bases between them. The CDR3 nucleotides are TGCAGCGTTTATAATTACGAGCAGTACTTC. Translated: CSVYNYEQYF.